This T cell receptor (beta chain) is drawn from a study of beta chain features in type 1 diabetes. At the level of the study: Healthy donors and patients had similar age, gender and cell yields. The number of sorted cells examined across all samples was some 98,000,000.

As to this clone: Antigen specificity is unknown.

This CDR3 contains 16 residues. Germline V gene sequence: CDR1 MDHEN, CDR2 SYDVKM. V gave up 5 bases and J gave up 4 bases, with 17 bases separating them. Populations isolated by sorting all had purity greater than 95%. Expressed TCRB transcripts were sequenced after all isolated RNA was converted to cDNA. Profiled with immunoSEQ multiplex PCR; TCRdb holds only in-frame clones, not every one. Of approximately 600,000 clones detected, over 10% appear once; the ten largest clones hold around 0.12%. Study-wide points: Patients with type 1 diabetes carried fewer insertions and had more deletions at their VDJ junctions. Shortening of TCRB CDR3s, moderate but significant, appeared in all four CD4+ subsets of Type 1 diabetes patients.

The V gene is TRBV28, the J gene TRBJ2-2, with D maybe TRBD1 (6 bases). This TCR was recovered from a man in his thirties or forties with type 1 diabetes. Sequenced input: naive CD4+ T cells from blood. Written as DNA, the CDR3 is TGTGCCAGCAGTCCTTCCACAGGGATTCGCACCGGGGAGCTGTTTTTT. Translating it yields CASSPSTGIRTGELFF.